This T cell receptor (beta chain) was captured in a study of T cells in Graves' hyperthyroidism and ophthalmopathy. Notes on the study in general: Ophthalmopathy was identified by the model a median about 6.4 months ahead of onset.

Uncontrolled infection, other autoimmune disease, pregnancy or lactation disqualified patients from enrolment. In germline, CDR1 is MNHEY, CDR2 SMNVEV (reference sequence). CDR3 length: 13 residues. The V end lost 3 bases, the J end lost 11 bases, and 11 bases lay between the germline ends. Researchers amplified the TCR beta CDR3 regions from RNA transcripts. TCR CDR3 underwent first-round RT-PCR with the HTBI primer set. TCRdb called the multiplex PCR reads again in MiXCR, with one record for every CDR3 protein. Of fewer than 450,000 distinct CDR3 sequences listed, roughly a sixth are singletons. There are a few counts of this clonotype. The target antigen is unknown.

The sequence was collected from a woman in her 30s with Graves' hyperthyroidism that later progressed to Graves' ophthalmopathy. Sequencing was performed on blood. The chain links TRBV27 to TRBJ1-6, with D possibly being TRBD1 (5 bases). The CDR3 reads CASSFQGVPPLHF. Here the CDR3 DNA reads TGTGCCAGCAGTTTTCAGGGCGTCCCACCCCTCCACTTT.